This T cell receptor (beta chain) was observed in a study of beta chain features in type 1 diabetes (dated by TCRdb to 2017 to 2018). Background on the whole study: No differences in mean age, gender distribution, total cell number or subset yield were found between patients and healthy donors. In the study, recently diagnosed type 1 diabetes patients and matched healthy donors were compared on the TCRB repertoires of their sorted circulating CD4+ T cell subsets. Naive and central memory subsets were obtained from all 30 or so donors, but regulatory and stem cell-like memory subsets were isolated from only 8 patients and roughly eight healthy donors. Across all samples, approximately 98,000,000 sorted cells were examined, and cell number per subset correlated strongly with RNA yield. Results the study describes overall, beyond this receptor: Naive, central memory and regulatory TCRB repertoires appeared to be more alike among patients than among healthy donors. Type 1 diabetes patients showed a moderate but significant shortening of TCRB CDR3 length in all four CD4+ subsets. Because cDNA rather than genomic DNA was sequenced, highly expressing activated cells could have been over-represented, although no difference in activation and CD3 levels was found between groups. At VDJ recombination sites, type 1 diabetes patients had fewer insertions and more deleted nucleotides, which implies abnormalities in thymic rearrangement. Because the HLA sub-analyses included only small numbers of individuals, any influence of HLA type on TCRB rearrangement was left unresolved. Shorter templates might have been favored by PCR, but patient and control samples were amplified and corrected together, so both groups would have been affected equally by any skew.

This clone came up a few times. It lacks a known antigen. Base qualities are missing; no much larger clone stands one base away. The entire isolated RNA was reverse transcribed using the High Capacity cDNA Reverse Transcription Kit, and thus expressed TCRB transcripts were sequenced. Deep immunoSEQ sequencing was applied to naive, central memory and regulatory T cell samples, giving an average of approximately 3.8 million total reads per sample. Sorted cells were lysed in RLT buffer, and RNA was extracted using DNase-treated RNeasy Micro or Mini kits according to cell number. Each cell subset was processed on its own to prevent cross-contamination, while patient and healthy donor samples were processed together. The immunoSEQ multiplex PCR was used to amplify TCRB sequences from cDNA, yielding 87-bp fragments that span the CDR3 region. The amplicons were sequenced using the Illumina HiSeq platform. The authors' analysis ran thus. Synthetic template baselines were used to correct PCR bias computationally, reads within Hamming distance 2 were collapsed together, and singletons that could not be merged were discarded. By aligning reads against IMGT, V, D and J genes, CDR3 length, and insertions or deletions at six rearrangement sites were assigned. Within each subset, clonotype counts were normalized to sorted cell number, after which true diversity and Gini coefficients were computed with the tcR R package. The overlap coefficient, calculated on TCRB nucleotide sequences, was used to measure repertoire sharing. In its TCRdb copy, this immuneACCESS table keeps in-frame sequences only and misses some clones. Where compared with another copy, unresolved V genes explain less than half of these, and the others have no known cause. Clonal size and the V and J genes are those of that table, whereas D and trimming came from the DNA. Counted in this sample were a few hundred thousand clones; over 9% of them appeared once. The ten largest clones represent about 0.6% of the sample.

A single peripheral blood draw of around 120 mL on average was collected from each donor into heparinised tubes. Naive, central memory, regulatory and stem cell-like memory CD4+ T cells were sorted on a BD FACSAria II using a panel including CD45RO, CCR7, CD25, CD127, CD95 and CD27. Every sorted population had a purity above 98%. Right away, PBMCs were isolated by Lymphoprep density gradient centrifugation and were stained directly, with no culture step. So that batch effects would be minimized, each experiment stained and sorted samples in pairs, pairing one healthy donor with one patient. CDR1 SEHNR and CDR2 FQNEAQ were looked up in the germline V gene (reference sequence). The CDR3 runs 15 amino acids, cysteine and phenylalanine included. Solely the CDR3 DNA is kept, with 45 bases framed from the first base. V is trimmed back by 2 bases and J by 3 bases, and the junction contains 1 base that no gene match accounts for.

The receptor's source is a young man with type 1 diabetes. The sample was central memory CD4+ T cells from blood. The rearranged segments are TRBV7-9 and TRBJ2-2, with 9 central nucleotides matching TRBD1. The DNA is TGTGCCAGCAGCTTACGGACAGGGGACACCGGGGAGCTGTTTTTT. Its protein reads: CASSLRTGDTGELFF.